These 9 T cell receptor beta chains were sequenced from one sample in a study of blood T cell repertoires in COVID-19. Clones were read by immunoSEQ multiplex PCR, and TCRdb kept only the in-frame ones, dropping some. The data show 450,000 or so clones, with about 87% seen just once and roughly 0.78% held by the top ten. The sequenced material came from peripheral blood. The receptors were sampled from a man younger than 35 with COVID-19, enrolled during active disease.

The rearrangement links TRBV12-5 to TRBJ2-7; tentatively, D is TRBD1 (5 bases). V dropped 1 base and J dropped 2 bases, with 6 bases sitting between them. Germline CDR1 LGHNT, CDR2 FRNRAP. CDR3 size: 13 residues. The CDR3 spells CASGLGGPYEQYF. As DNA, the CDR3 is TGTGCTAGTGGTTTGGGGGGCCCCTACGAGCAGTACTTC.

The chain is built from TRBV14 and TRBJ2-2; the match to TRBD1 covers 7 bases. The J segment lost 4 bases and the V segment lost 6 bases, leaving 5 bases of the junction unmatched. Germline CDR1 SGHDN, CDR2 FVKESK. CDR3 length: 14 residues. Here the CDR3 reads CASSPYRGTGELFF. CDR3 nucleotides: TGTGCCAGCAGTCCATACAGGGGCACCGGGGAGCTGTTTTTT.

The chain couples TRBV11-2 to TRBJ2-1, with 10 bases aligning to TRBD2. With 1 base clipped from V and 6 bases from J, the junction kept 6 bases outside the gene matches. From germline, CDR1 is SGHAT and CDR2 FQNNGV. The CDR3 is 16 residues long. CDR3 bases: TGTGCCAGCAGCTTAGCCGGGGCTAGCGGGAGCAATGAGCAGTTCTTC. It specifies CASSLAGASGSNEQFF.

This chain uses TRBV7-9 with TRBJ2-1; 11 nucleotides agree with TRBD2. Germline CDR1 is SEHNR and CDR2 is FQNEAQ (reference sequence). The V and J ends lost 2 bases and 4 bases, in that order; junction bases with no gene match: 4. The length of the CDR3 is 16 residues. This CDR3 is CASSLPTSGGYNEQFF. CDR3 DNA sequence: TGTGCCAGCAGCTTACCTACTAGCGGGGGATACAATGAGCAGTTCTTC.

The genes are TRBV4-1 and TRBJ1-5; possible D gene TRBD1, 6 bases. The CDR3 length is 13 residues. The V end was cut by 4 bases, the J end by 2 bases, with 6 bases between. In germline, CDR1 is MGHRA, CDR2 YSYEKL. Here the CDR3 reads CASSRTGNQPQHF. In nucleotides, the CDR3 is TGCGCCAGCAGCCGGACAGGCAATCAGCCCCAGCATTTT.

The J gene is TRBJ1-2, the V gene TRBV25-1; TRBD1 might be the D (5 bases). The ends were cut back, 4 bases at V and 8 bases at J, with 11 bases in the middle. Germline V gene data show CDR1 as MGHDK and CDR2 as SYGVNS. The CDR3 loop spans 12 amino acids. CDR3 DNA: TGTGCCAGCAGTGTTCAGGGTTACGGCTACACCTTC. As protein: CASSVQGYGYTF.

V and J are TRBV5-4 and TRBJ2-7, with a possible D match to TRBD1 (7 bases). Germline V gene sequence: CDR1 SGHNT, CDR2 YYREEE (reference sequence). CDR3 length equals 14 residues. V dropped 4 bases and J dropped 0 bases, with 11 bases sitting between them. The CDR3 region has the DNA TGTGCCAGCAGCCGCGGGGACAGCTCCTACGAGCAGTACTTC. As protein: CASSRGDSSYEQYF.

CDR3 sequence (DNA): TGCGCCAGCAGCTTGGTGGCAGGTACCACAGATACGCAGTATTTT. Translated: CASSLVAGTTDTQYF. The chain couples TRBV5-1 to TRBJ2-3; D uncertain. V was cut by 0 bases and J by 2 bases, with 10 bases left in between. The length of the CDR3 is 15 residues. The germline V gene has CDR1 SGHRS and CDR2 YFSETQ.

The chain uses TRBV5-6 and TRBJ1-1, with 11 bases fitting TRBD1. CDR3 length: 17 amino acids. The germline V gene has CDR1 SGHDT and CDR2 YYEEEE. Germline trimming cut 3 bases from V and 0 bases from J; bases unmatched to any gene: 7. CDR3 in amino acids: CASSSRTGGLVNTEAFF. The CDR3 DNA reads TGTGCCAGCAGCTCCAGGACAGGGGGCCTAGTGAACACTGAAGCTTTCTTT.